These T cell receptor beta chains were read from a single sample in a study of blood T cell repertoires in COVID-19. Here immunoSEQ multiplex PCR was the method, and the copy in TCRdb shows in-frame clones only, minus some. This table holds about 310,000 clones, around 90% found once. Sequenced sample: peripheral blood. The receptors originated from a woman between 40 and 55 years old with COVID-19, enrolled during active disease. The CDR3 runs from the conserved cysteine through the conserved F or W. The D gene is left open where the match is weak. A row's size may be missing; if present it is once, few, many or a size class.

v_gene	d_gene	j_gene	abundance	CDR3nt	CDR3aa
TRBV6-6	TRBD1	TRBJ2-7	NA	TGTGCCAGCAGTCGGGACAGAAGGGTCCACGAGCAGTACTTC	CASSRDRRVHEQYF
TRBV7-6	TRBD1	TRBJ2-1	NA	TGTGCCAGCAGCCGACAGGGAGTCTACAATGAGCAGTTCTTC	CASSRQGVYNEQFF
TRBV27	TRBD1	TRBJ1-1	NA	TGTGCCAGCAGTCAGGGGGCAGTGAACACTGAAGCTTTCTTT	CASSQGAVNTEAFF
TRBV23-1	TRBD1	TRBJ2-6	NA	TGCGCCAGCAGTCGCCCAGGGGGCACCTGCTCTGGGGCCAACGTCCTGACTTTC	CASSRPGGTCSGANVLTF
TRBV6-5	NA	TRBJ1-5	NA	TGTGCCAGCAGTTCGGCAGGGGATCAGCCCCAGCATTTT	CASSSAGDQPQHF
TRBV9	NA	TRBJ1-1	NA	TGTGCCAGCAGCGGTTGGGGCCGGAACACTGAAGCTTTCTTT	CASSGWGRNTEAFF
TRBV29-1	TRBD2	TRBJ2-3	NA	TGCAGCGTTGAACGGACTAGCGGGAGCGGAGATACGCAGTATTTT	CSVERTSGSGDTQYF
TRBV5-4	TRBD2	TRBJ2-1	once	TGTGCCAGCAGCACCAACCCTAGCGGGGGACCTGAGCAGTTCTTC	CASSTNPSGGPEQFF
TRBV6-5	NA	TRBJ2-6	NA	TGTGCCAGCAGTTACTGGAGCTCTGGGGCCAACGTCCTGACTTTC	CASSYWSSGANVLTF
TRBV5-1	NA	TRBJ2-2	NA	TGCGCCAGCAGTTTTCAGGGGTTAGTGAACACCGGGGAGCTGTTTTTT	CASSFQGLVNTGELFF